This T cell receptor beta chain is drawn from a study of vaccination and CD4 T cells after COVID-19. For the study at large: Comprising six males and four females, the convalescent participants counted two Hispanic individuals among them.

A remark on this clonotype: Its target is unknown.

This CDR3 contains 13 residues. V was pared by 2 bases and J by 8 bases, with 12 bases between. Germline lookup yields CDR1 MNHEY and CDR2 SVGEGT. Treatment described: approximately nine-day PBMC culture with coronavirus spike peptide pools or control peptides (ViraFEST assay). Antigen-specific T cells were expanded with peptide pools by ViraFEST, and TCRs were then sequenced. Cultured CD4+ T-cell DNA underwent Oncomine TCR Beta short-read sequencing. Genomic DNA extraction was carried out from cultured CD4+ T cells. MiXCR, applied by TCRdb to the PCR reads, yields one record per CDR3 protein. The sample has 15,000 to 20,000 distinct CDR3 sequences; 47% are singletons. Study-wide findings and caveats: There were relatively few convalescent patients studied, and there were no early post-infection timepoints.

The sequence derives from a human donor who had recovered from COVID-19. This specimen was CD4+ T cells from blood, cultured in vitro, taken before SARS-CoV-2 vaccination. V usage is TRBV6-2 or TRBV6-3 and J usage is TRBJ1-2, with unresolved D. The DNA for the CDR3 is TGTGCCAGCAGTTACACTAATGCCGCCGGCTACACCTTC. It yields the protein CASSYTNAAGYTF.